This T cell receptor (beta chain) derives from a study of naive and memory T cell subsets. Two oligonucleotides, mixed equimolar, formed the beta constant-region primer covering TRBC1 and TRBC2. Nested alpha and beta constant-region primers with the SP2 primer drove four PCR rounds on ligated cDNA. MiXCR, applied by TCRdb to the UMI-ligation and nested PCR reads, yields one record per CDR3 protein. This repertoire shows thousands of distinct CDR3 sequences, 7.3% found once; its top ten account for approximately 80%. Within the sample, this clonotype is medium-sized. Its antigen remains unknown. CMV status came from CD4+ IFNgamma after overnight CMV lysate stimulation. Cells stained for CD3, CD4, CD8, CD45RA and CD27 were sorted into four subsets. Study-level results: In naive cells, over 90% of TCR sequences were seen only once.

J lost 1 base, V lost 6 bases, and 19 bases had no gene match. Per germline, CDR1 SQVTM and CDR2 ANQGSEA. The CDR3 is 18 amino acids. This sequence was found in a human donor in good health. The sample taken for sequencing was effector memory CD8+ T cells from blood. Regarding subset: effector memory, CD45RA- CD27-. This chain links TRBV29-1 with TRBJ1-1; TRBD1 agrees at 8 bases. The CDR3 loop reads CSVGQGGEYTRWNTEAFF. The CDR3 DNA reads as TGCAGCGTCGGACAGGGCGGCGAGTATACGAGGTGGAACACTGAAGCTTTCTTT.